The T cell receptor beta chain under discussion was sequenced for a study of vaccination and CD4 T cells after COVID-19. Overall study results and limits: Vaccine-specific clones numbering 304 of 307 showed spike mono-reactivity in convalescent patients. Although the median of SARS-CoV-2-reactive clonotypes rose from about 20 to 38, the change was not significant.

By sample share, this clonotype is large (0.1 to 1%). Antigen unknown. Stated treatment: roughly 10-day PBMC culture with coronavirus spike peptide pools or control peptides (ViraFEST assay). The Oncomine TCR Beta short-read assay generated sequence data from the DNA of cultured CD4+ T cells. After culture, CD4+ T cells served as the source for genomic DNA extraction. MiXCR, run by TCRdb on the PCR reads, gives a single entry per CDR3 protein. The sample shows about 10,000 distinct CDR3 sequences, roughly 56% of them seen only once. Material: CD4+ T cells from blood, cultured in vitro. The sequence came from a human donor who had recovered from COVID-19.

CDR3 residues: CASRRQVNTEAFF. The CDR3 DNA is TGTGCCAGCAGGCGACAGGTGAACACTGAAGCTTTCTTT. V and J are TRBV7-8 and TRBJ1-1; D is possibly TRBD1 (6 bases). Trimming took off 6 bases at V and 0 bases at J, with 8 bases between the two ends. Germline V gives CDR1 SGHVS, CDR2 FQNEAQ. The CDR3 sequence is 13 residues long. Supplemented by reference TRBV7-8 and TRBJ1-1, the full variable domain reads GAGVSQSPRYKVAKRGQDVALRCDPISGHVSLFWYQQALGQGPEFLTYFQNEAQLDKSGLPSDRFFAERPEGSVSTLKIQRTQQEDSAVYLCASRRQVNTEAFFGQGTRLTVV.